This T cell receptor beta chain emerged from a study of OX40 agonist ivuxolimab in advanced cancers. In the study overall: Ivuxolimab was an agonistic, fully human IgG2 monoclonal antibody directed against OX40 (CD134), a costimulatory receptor. Intravenous ivuxolimab was administered to patients every 2 weeks at six dose levels: 0.01, 0.1, 0.3, 1.5, 3 and 10 mg/kg. Partial responses occurred in three dose-escalation patients: two with cutaneous melanoma and one with hepatocellular carcinoma. A male proportion of approximately 83% and a mean age of approximately 62 years, ranging from 23 to 79, were recorded for the dose-escalation cohort. Patients were allowed to have had prior anti-PD-1, anti-PD-L1 or anti-CTLA-4 therapy, and around two fifths of the dose-escalation patients had been treated with checkpoint inhibitors. The paper describes the monotherapy dose-escalation part (N of about 54 patients) of the phase I trial of ivuxolimab. The point of sequencing TCRbeta in the periphery was to test whether ivuxolimab changed TCR sequence diversity and drove clonal T-cell expansion. Of the approximately 54 patients in dose escalation, about 20 had hepatocellular carcinoma, about 15 had melanoma, 9 had renal cell carcinoma and 9 had head and neck cancer. The research as a whole found: Low levels of normalized T-cell clonal expansion were also seen in some patients who did not respond. After ivuxolimab, CD8+ T cells had more expanded clones than CD4+ T cells on average. In the 0.1-3.0 mg/kg groups, partial responders had among the lowest normalized peripheral clonal expansion, particularly in CD8+ T cells. The antigen specificity of the clonally expanded peripheral T cells was not determined. At doses from 0.1 to 3.0 mg/kg, clonal expansion was seen in both CD4+ and CD8+ blood T cells between baseline and week 6.

In the germline V gene, CDR1 corresponds to SGDLS and CDR2 to YYNGEE. After removal of 4 bases from V and 4 bases from J, the junction retains 10 bases not matched to a gene. Spanning cysteine to phenylalanine, the CDR3 consists of 15 amino acids. Just CDR3 DNA is preserved here, 45 bases in frame from base 1. For sequencing of the TCRbeta CDR3 region, genomic DNA was extracted from the sorted cells. TCRbeta CDR3 regions were sequenced using the immunoSEQ Assay. Here the immuneACCESS table is served through TCRdb, limited to in-frame sequences with V and J called. Missing clones are a known gap in these copies; in checked studies unresolved V genes cover under half, and the rest lacks a known reason. The sample table holds some 86,000 clones, of which 70% to 90% were seen once. The ten top clones hold around 6.3% of the sample. The trial excluded patients who had a history of autoimmune disease or were on systemic immunosuppression. In every dose cohort, peripheral blood was drawn for TCR sequencing at baseline, cycle 4 day 1, and cycle 7 day 1. Samples were obtained from an open-label, multicenter, first-in-human phase I dose-escalation trial of ivuxolimab. The trial enrolled adults with locally advanced or metastatic head and neck squamous cell, hepatocellular, melanoma or renal cell carcinoma. Before TCR sequencing, CD4+ T cells and CD8+ T cells from peripheral blood were sorted into separate populations.

Concerning this clone: Its antigen is still unknown. Base qualities are not provided; no much larger clone lies one nucleotide away.

This receptor was taken from an adult with an advanced solid tumor such as melanoma, head and neck, liver or kidney cancer. This specimen was CD4+ or CD8+ T cells sorted from blood, taken in a trial of the OX40 agonist ivuxolimab. This chain joins TRBV9 to TRBJ1-2; the junction holds 7 bases that match TRBD1. The DNA is as follows: TGTGCCAGCAGCCCACCCGGGACAGCTATCTATGGCTACACCTTC. Its product reads: CASSPPGTAIYGYTF. With the portions outside the CDR3 filled from the reference TRBV9 and TRBJ1-2 genes, the complete variable region becomes DSGVTQTPKHLITATGQRVTLRCSPRSGDLSVYWYQQSLDQGLQFLIQYYNGEERAKGNILERFSAQQFPDLHSELNLSSLELGDSALYFCASSPPGTAIYGYTFGSGTRLTVV.